What follows are 8 T cell receptor beta chains derived from one specimen sequenced in a study of identifying expanded T cells in peripheral blood. Sequencing used immunoSEQ multiplex PCR; TCRdb keeps in-frame clones, though not all of them. The table includes 70,000 to 100,000 clones, roughly 90% detected once. The sequenced sample consisted of blood. The receptor source for this set is a person between 18 and 75 years old in good health.

This chain uses TRBV27 with TRBJ1-1, with D possibly matching TRBD1 (5 bases). In germline, CDR1 is MNHEY, CDR2 SMNVEV (reference sequence). This CDR3 comprises 15 residues. Trimming shortened V by 4 bases and J by 0 bases, and 12 bases separated the two germline ends. The CDR3 DNA is TGTGCCAGCAGTTCCGCGGGGGGTATGAACACTGAAGCTTTCTTT. As protein: CASSSAGGMNTEAFF.

The J gene is TRBJ2-7, the V gene TRBV5-1; 11 bases fit TRBD2. J was trimmed by 3 bases and V by 2 bases; bases with no gene match: 7. The CDR3 runs 16 residues. Germline V gene sequence: CDR1 SGHRS, CDR2 YFSETQ. The DNA of the CDR3 is TGCGCCAGCAGCTTAGGGCGACTAGCGGGGAGCTACGAGCAGTACTTC. It translates to CASSLGRLAGSYEQYF.

The chain employs TRBV4-3 and TRBJ2-1, with TRBD1 matching over 7 bases. V gave up 2 bases and J gave up 1 base; unmatched junction bases: 5. This CDR3 has 16 amino acids. Germline V gene lookup returns CDR1 LGHNA and CDR2 YSLEER. For the CDR3, the DNA is TGCGCCAGCAGCCAAACCGGGACAGCTTCCTACAATGAGCAGTTCTTC. This gives the protein CASSQTGTASYNEQFF.

V and J are TRBV5-1 and TRBJ2-1; 15 bases agree with TRBD2. The CDR3 runs 19 residues. Germline V gene data show CDR1 as SGHRS and CDR2 as YFSETQ. The V and J ends lost 5 bases and 0 bases, in that order; junction bases with no gene match: 9. For the CDR3, the DNA is TGCGCCAGCAGATCCGGGACTAGCGGGGGGCCTAGCTCCTACAATGAGCAGTTCTTC. Translating gives CASRSGTSGGPSSYNEQFF.

This chain connects TRBV5-1 to TRBJ1-1, with 7 bases aligning to TRBD1. The CDR3 is made up of 14 amino acids. Germline V gene data show CDR1 as SGHRS and CDR2 as YFSETQ. The V gene end was trimmed by 4 bases and the J gene end by 0 bases; junction bases not matched to a gene: 3. Here the CDR3 reads CASSGDSMNTEAFF. The DNA of the CDR3 is TGCGCCAGCAGCGGGGACAGCATGAACACTGAAGCTTTCTTT.

The chain is built from TRBV5-6 and TRBJ2-2; 7 bases agree with TRBD2. V lost 4 bases, J lost 5 bases, and 5 bases stayed unmatched. Germline CDR1 and CDR2: SGHDT and YYEEEE. This CDR3 spans 14 amino acids. The CDR3 sequence is CASSRDYVTGELFF. In DNA, the CDR3 is TGTGCCAGCAGCCGGGACTACGTAACCGGGGAGCTGTTTTTT.

V usage is TRBV30 and J usage is TRBJ2-1; possibly TRBD1 or TRBD2 for D (5 bases each). V was trimmed by 5 bases and J by 2 bases, leaving 16 bases between them. CDR1 GTSNPN and CDR2 SVGIG come from the germline V gene (reference sequence). The CDR3 covers 15 residues. The chain's CDR3 is CAWAPPGPAYNEQFF. Written as DNA, the CDR3 is TGTGCCTGGGCACCCCCGGGACCGGCCTACAATGAGCAGTTCTTC.

The chain has TRBV12-5 and TRBJ2-3, with no clear D. The V gene lost 3 bases and the J gene lost 2 bases, with 6 bases spanning the gap. Per germline, CDR1 LGHNT and CDR2 FRNRAP. This CDR3 region has 13 residues. This chain's CDR3 is CASGLGNTDTQYF. The DNA for the CDR3 is TGTGCTAGTGGTTTAGGTAACACAGATACGCAGTATTTT. Drawing the rest from reference TRBV12-5 and TRBJ2-3, the complete variable domain is DARVTQTPRHKVTEMGQEVTMRCQPILGHNTVFWYRQTMMQGLELLAYFRNRAPLDDSGMPKDRFSAEMPDATLATLKIQPSEPRDSAVYFCASGLGNTDTQYFGPGTRLTVL.